Given below is one TCR beta chain in context. The target antigen is unknown. PCR employed 60 Vbeta and 13 Jbeta primers. Profiled with immunoSEQ multiplex PCR; TCRdb holds only in-frame clones, not every one. The table has around 150,000 clones, roughly 84% seen once. This CDR3 has 13 amino acids. V shed 2 bases and J shed 4 bases, with 6 bases lying between them. Germline CDR1 and CDR2: WNHNN and SYGVQD (reference sequence). The source of the sample is a study of cytomegalovirus exposure and HLA in healthy donors. Study-level points and caveats: Most TCR sequences were uncommon, yet certain public TCRs appeared in many donors. Per a prior analysis, the majority of TCR beta V segments were productive roughly 90% or roughly 30% of the time.

The sequencing input was PBMCs. The V gene is TRBV10-1, the J gene TRBJ2-1; D call uncertain. This receptor was identified in a man aged 45 to 65 in good health and CMV-seropositive. This chain's CDR3 is CASSEARYNEQFF. CDR3 DNA: TGCGCCAGCAGTGAGGCCAGATACAATGAGCAGTTCTTC.